The rows below give T cell receptor beta chains drawn from one sample of a study of long-term antiretroviral therapy in people with HIV. Repertoires were generated with immunoSEQ multiplex PCR, while TCRdb's copy carries only in-frame clones and drops some. The data show approximately 31,000 clones, about 85% seen once. Source: unsorted PBMCs, taken 1.1 years after starting antiretroviral therapy. These receptors came from a man younger than 35 with HIV. Both conserved end residues are part of each CDR3. D genes are given only for firm matches. Clone size appears in some rows only: once, few, many, or a class for an expanded clone.

clone size,V gene,D gene,J gene,CDR3 DNA,CDR3 protein
NA,TRBV2,NA,TRBJ1-1,TGTGCCAGCATTGGGGGCAGAGGGATGAACACTGAAGCTTTCTTT,CASIGGRGMNTEAFF
NA,TRBV5-6,TRBD2,TRBJ2-2,TGTGCCAGCAGCGCACCGGGACTAGCGGGAGGAGACGGGGAGCTGTTTTTT,CASSAPGLAGGDGELFF
NA,TRBV7-9,NA,TRBJ1-1,TGTGCCAGCACGATGGACGGGAACACTGAAGCTTTCTTT,CASTMDGNTEAFF
NA,TRBV2,NA,TRBJ2-1,TGTGCCAGCAGAGGACCGTACAATGAGCAGTTCTTC,CASRGPYNEQFF
few,TRBV20-1,TRBD1,TRBJ1-3,TGCAGTGCTGCCCCGGGACAGAATTTT,CSAAPGQNF
NA,TRBV6-1,TRBD1,TRBJ2-3,TGTGCCAGCAGTGAAGTTGGGGACAGACATAATACGCAGTATTTT,CASSEVGDRHNTQYF
NA,TRBV5-1,TRBD2,TRBJ2-1,TGCGCCAGCAGCCTAGCGGGGGGGCAATGGGTGAATGAGCAGTTCTTC,CASSLAGGQWVNEQFF
NA,TRBV7-3,TRBD1,TRBJ1-2,TGTGCCAGCAGCTGGACAGGGGGCTATGGCTACACCTTC,CASSWTGGYGYTF
NA,TRBV19,NA,TRBJ1-2,TGTGCCAGTAGTATATCCGATGGGGGACGGAGTGGCTACACCTTC,CASSISDGGRSGYTF
NA,TRBV28,NA,TRBJ1-5,TGTGCCAGCAGTCCTCCTATTGGGTGGCCCCAGCATTTT,CASSPPIGWPQHF
NA,TRBV6-6,NA,TRBJ1-4,TGTGCCAGCAGTCTAGCCCATGAAAAACTGTTTTTT,CASSLAHEKLFF
NA,TRBV18,TRBD1,TRBJ2-1,TGTGCCAGCTCAACCAGGGGGACAGGGGACAGCTATGAGCAGTTCTTC,CASSTRGTGDSYEQFF
NA,TRBV4-1,TRBD1,TRBJ1-5,TGCGCCAGCAGCCAGGCAACAGGGGTCGGGCAGCCCCAGCATTTT,CASSQATGVGQPQHF
NA,TRBV7-6,TRBD1,TRBJ1-5,TGTGCCAGCAGCCTAGGGACAGGGCTAGGGGCGAATCAGCCCCAGCATTTT,CASSLGTGLGANQPQHF
NA,TRBV18,NA,TRBJ1-5,TGTGCCAGCTCACCTCAAACAAAACAGGGCCTAAGCAATCAGCCCCAGCATTTT,CASSPQTKQGLSNQPQHF
NA,TRBV7-2,NA,TRBJ1-2,TGTGCCAGCAGCTTAGCGTGGGCGGGCTATGGCTACACCTTC,CASSLAWAGYGYTF
NA,TRBV28,TRBD2,TRBJ2-7,TGTGCCAGCAGTTCGGCGGGAGTTAGAGCCTACGAGCAGTACTTC,CASSSAGVRAYEQYF
NA,TRBV7-9,NA,TRBJ2-5,TGTGCCAGCAGCTTATTAGCGCGATTTGAGACCCAGTACTTC,CASSLLARFETQYF
NA,TRBV5-8,NA,TRBJ2-5,TGTGCCAGCAGCTTGGATGACGGATACGCGGAGACCCAGTACTTC,CASSLDDGYAETQYF
NA,TRBV5-4,NA,TRBJ2-7,TGTGCCACCTCAGGCCAAAGGGGGAGTATACCAAGCTCCTACGAGCAGTACTTC,CATSGQRGSIPSSYEQYF
NA,TRBV2,NA,TRBJ1-5,TGTGCCAGCAGTGAAGGCCGCAGGGCCGGCAATCAGCCCCAGCATTTT,CASSEGRRAGNQPQHF
once,TRBV10-3,TRBD1,TRBJ2-3,TGTGCCATCAGTCAGACAGGGATGAGGACAGATACGCAGTATTTT,CAISQTGMRTDTQYF
NA,TRBV6-1,NA,TRBJ2-7,TGTGCCAGCACTAGGACCTCTTTCGCCTACGAGCAGTACTTC,CASTRTSFAYEQYF
NA,TRBV5-1,NA,TRBJ2-7,TGCGCCAGCAGCCTAGAACTCCCCTACGAGCAGTACTTC,CASSLELPYEQYF
NA,TRBV7-8,NA,TRBJ2-6,TGTGCCAGCAGCTTCAAACAAGGGGCCAACGTCCTGACTTTC,CASSFKQGANVLTF
few,TRBV4-1,TRBD1,TRBJ1-5,TGCGCCAGCGGGATACAGGGGGCTGGACAGCCCCAGCATTTT,CASGIQGAGQPQHF
NA,TRBV18,NA,TRBJ1-2,TGTGCCAGCTCACCACCGGTCCAGGGAGGGACGGGCTACACCTTC,CASSPPVQGGTGYTF